The 13 T cell receptor beta chains below all came from one sample that was sequenced in a study of cytomegalovirus exposure and HLA in healthy donors. In the PCR, 60 Vbeta and 13 Jbeta primers were used. Libraries were prepared by immunoSEQ multiplex PCR; TCRdb keeps only in-frame clonotypes and omits some of them. The repertoire holds some 140,000 clones, with 77% as singletons. Material for sequencing was PBMCs. The receptors here all came from a young man in good health and CMV-seronegative.

V gene TRBV28 combines with J gene TRBJ2-7; no reliable D call. CDR1 and CDR2 from the germline V gene are MDHEN and SYDVKM. V lost 3 bases and J lost 3, with 6 bases in between. The CDR3 spans 12 residues. CDR3 sequence: CASSFQNYEQYF. CDR3 bases: TGTGCCAGCAGTTTCCAAAACTACGAGCAGTACTTC.

This clone showed up just once. The rearrangement uses TRBV14 and TRBJ1-1; TRBD1 might be the D (6 bases). Germline V gene data show CDR1 as SGHDN and CDR2 as FVKESK. V was clipped by 0 bases and J by 10 bases, with 6 bases between them. The CDR3 extends over 11 amino acids. As DNA, the CDR3 is TGTGCCAGCAGCCAAGAGGGGGCAGCTTTCTTT. Translated, it gives CASSQEGAAFF. Complete variable domain (other parts from reference TRBV14 and TRBJ1-1): EAGVTQFPSHSVIEKGQTVTLRCDPISGHDNLYWYRRVMGKEIKFLLHFVKESKQDESGMPNNRFLAERTGGTYSTLKVQPAELEDSGVYFCASSQEGAAFFGQGTRLTVV.

In DNA, the CDR3 is TGCGCCAGCACCGGGACTCTGGGGGAGACCCAGTACTTC. Protein product: CASTGTLGETQYF. This sequence joins TRBV10-1 and TRBJ2-5, with a tentative D call TRBD2 (6 bases). This CDR3 region has 13 residues. V lost 7 bases and J lost 5, with 14 bases in between. CDR1 is WNHNN, CDR2 SYGVQD, per germline (reference sequence).

V usage is TRBV18 and J usage is TRBJ2-5; 11 nucleotides agree with TRBD1. The junction had 3 bases not matched to a gene; V was cut back by 3 bases and J by 6 bases. The CDR3 has 14 residues. Germline CDR1 and CDR2: KGHSH and LQKENI. CDR3 sequence (DNA): TGTGCCAGCTCACCTGGGACAGGGGGAAAGACCCAGTACTTC. This sequence encodes CASSPGTGGKTQYF.

There are a few counts of this clone. V is TRBV19 and J is TRBJ2-7, with D maybe TRBD1 (6 bases). V was cut by 5 bases and J by 3 bases, with 11 bases left in between. CDR1 and CDR2 from the germline V gene are LNHDA and SQIVND (reference sequence). The CDR3 extends over 13 amino acids. CDR3 sequence (DNA): TGTGCCAGTAGTGGTCAGGGGAACTACGAGCAGTACTTC. It codes for CASSGQGNYEQYF.

The chain uses TRBV7-9 and TRBJ1-4; the match to TRBD1 covers 8 bases. From germline, CDR1 is SEHNR and CDR2 FQNEAQ (reference sequence). With V trimmed by 5 bases and J by 9 bases, 11 bases remained unmatched. CDR3 size: 15 residues. The CDR3 nucleotides read TGTGCCAGCAGCCGCGGACAGGGACTAATGAAAAAACTGTTTTTT. As protein: CASSRGQGLMKKLFF.

This sequence joins TRBV4-2 and TRBJ2-1; 8 nucleotides align to TRBD2. The CDR3 extends over 16 amino acids. Germline V lookup: CDR1 LGHNA, CDR2 YNFKEQ. J was trimmed by 9 bases and V by 0 bases; bases with no gene match: 10. DNA of the CDR3: TGTGCCAGCAGCCAAGATACGCCGGGAGGGCCTGGTGAGCAGTTCTTC. Translation gives CASSQDTPGGPGEQFF.

This rearrangement joins TRBV5-4 to TRBJ2-2, with 8 positions matching TRBD2. The CDR3 consists of 12 residues. J was trimmed by 7 bases and V by 8 bases; bases with no gene match: 4. In germline, CDR1 is SGHNT, CDR2 YYREEE (reference sequence). CDR3 coding DNA: TGTGCCAGGACTAGCGAGAACGGGGAGCTGTTTTTT. It yields the protein CARTSENGELFF.

This clone has just one count. This sequence joins TRBV10-1 and TRBJ2-1; D call uncertain. Germline-derived CDR1 and CDR2 are WNHNN and SYGVQD (reference sequence). V lost 2 bases and J lost 13, with 15 bases in between. This CDR3 contains 13 residues. CDR3 DNA sequence: TGCGCCAGCAGTGAGACCCCCCTAGGTCAACAGTTCTTC. This gives the protein CASSETPLGQQFF.

The chain uses TRBV28 and TRBJ2-5; possible D gene TRBD2, 5 bases. Germline CDR1 MDHEN, CDR2 SYDVKM. The ends were cut back, 5 bases at V and 2 bases at J, with 9 bases in the middle. The CDR3 totals 13 residues. CDR3 sequence reads: CASSEDLQETQYF. CDR3 DNA sequence: TGTGCCAGCAGTGAGGACTTACAAGAGACCCAGTACTTC.

The chain uses TRBV19 and TRBJ2-3, with TRBD1 matching over 10 bases. Unmatched junction bases numbered 13, after V lost 4 bases and J lost 6 bases. Germline V gene lookup returns CDR1 LNHDA and CDR2 SQIVND (reference sequence). CDR3 length equals 17 residues. The CDR3 spells CASSRIKSGQGMDTQYF. CDR3 in DNA: TGTGCCAGTAGTAGGATAAAGTCGGGACAGGGGATGGATACGCAGTATTTT.

This chain links TRBV6-5 with TRBJ2-7; 9 bases agree with TRBD2. Germline V gene sequence: CDR1 MNHEY, CDR2 SVGAGI. The CDR3 has 15 residues. V lost 0 bases to trimming and J lost 11 bases; unmatched junction nucleotides: 11. For the CDR3, the DNA is TGTGCCAGCAGTTACTCTTCAGCGGGGGGCGCCGACGAGTACTTC. Its translation is CASSYSSAGGADEYF.

The chain links TRBV6-1 to TRBJ1-5, with 9 bases identical to TRBD1. This CDR3 is 14 amino acids long. Germline CDR1 MNHNS, CDR2 SASEGT. The V and J ends lost 5 bases and 5 bases, in that order; junction bases with no gene match: 4. As DNA, the CDR3 is TGTGCCAGCAGTAGCCGGGACAGGGATCAGCCCCAGCATTTT. Amino acid sequence: CASSSRDRDQPQHF.